This passage covers 20 T cell receptor beta chains from one sample sequenced in a study of cytomegalovirus exposure and HLA in healthy donors. PCR used 60 Vbeta primers and 13 Jbeta primers. The assay was immunoSEQ multiplex PCR, and TCRdb's table has in-frame clones only and misses some. The sample yields roughly 150,000 clones, roughly 70% seen once. The sequenced sample consisted of PBMCs. These receptors all stem from a man in his sixties in good health and CMV-seronegative.

This chain connects TRBV5-6 to TRBJ1-2; 9 bases align to TRBD1. This CDR3 spans 15 amino acids. CDR1 and CDR2 (germline): SGHDT, YYEEEE. J was trimmed by 8 bases and V by 2 bases; bases with no gene match: 10. CDR3 nucleotides: TGTGCCAGCAGCTTCGGCGCGGGACAGGGTCCCGGCTACACCTTC. Translation: CASSFGAGQGPGYTF.

The V gene is TRBV7-9, the J gene TRBJ2-6; 8 bases map to TRBD1. Germline V gives CDR1 SEHNR, CDR2 FQNEAQ (reference sequence). This CDR3 spans 17 amino acids. J lost 2 bases, V lost 4 bases, and 7 bases had no gene match. CDR3 loop: CASSSRLTGAGANVLTF. CDR3 nucleotide sequence: TGTGCCAGCAGCTCACGATTGACAGGGGCTGGGGCCAACGTCCTGACTTTC.

The chain recombines TRBV5-6 with TRBJ2-3; weak D call: TRBD2 (6 bases). There are 15 residues in the CDR3. Germline-derived CDR1 and CDR2 are SGHDT and YYEEEE. V lost 1 base and J lost 4, with 13 bases in between. As DNA, the CDR3 is TGTGCCAGCAGCTTGTTGAGCGGAGGGGCAGATACGCAGTATTTT. Translated: CASSLLSGGADTQYF.

In this sample, this clone turned up a few times. V is TRBV9 and J is TRBJ2-7; tentative D call: TRBD2 (7 bases). The CDR3 runs to 15 residues. Germline V gene sequence: CDR1 SGDLS, CDR2 YYNGEE. The V gene lost 4 bases and the J gene lost 4 bases, with 18 bases spanning the gap. The CDR3 loop reads CASSTRGEGLYEQYF. DNA for the CDR3: TGTGCCAGCAGCACTAGGGGGGAGGGCCTATACGAGCAGTACTTC.

The J gene is TRBJ2-1, the V gene TRBV28; D is ambiguous. This CDR3 is built from 12 residues. V lost 8 bases and J 5 bases, leaving 10 bases between the germline ends. Germline CDR1 and CDR2: MDHEN and SYDVKM. The CDR3 region has the DNA TGTGCCAGCCCAAACTTGAACAATGAGCAGTTCTTC. Translation gives CASPNLNNEQFF.

This sequence joins TRBV7-3 and TRBJ2-3, with TRBD2 matching 7 bases. Germline V CDR1 and CDR2: SGHTA, FQGTGA. V lost 4 bases, J lost 2 bases, and 9 bases stayed unmatched. This CDR3 is built from 16 residues. The CDR3 DNA is TGTGCCAGCAGCTATATCGCGGCGGGAGTCACAGATACGCAGTATTTT. It specifies CASSYIAAGVTDTQYF.

The rearrangement links TRBV11-2 to TRBJ2-3; weak D call: TRBD1 (6 bases). The CDR3 covers 11 residues. V was clipped by 8 bases and J by 5 bases, with 8 bases between them. Germline lookup yields CDR1 SGHAT and CDR2 FQNNGV. Here the CDR3 reads CASRGGDTQYF. CDR3 nucleotide sequence: TGTGCCAGCCGAGGGGGAGATACGCAGTATTTT.

The chain recombines TRBV4-2 with TRBJ2-3; D might be TRBD2 (6 bases). Germline V gene data show CDR1 as LGHNA and CDR2 as YNFKEQ. V was shortened by 0 bases and J by 0 bases, with 22 bases between the two germline ends. The CDR3 contains 20 residues. Written as DNA, the CDR3 is TGTGCCAGCAGCCAAGAAGACTTTGGCCTTAGCGGAGGAAGCACAGATACGCAGTATTTT. It specifies CASSQEDFGLSGGSTDTQYF.

This chain joins TRBV28 and TRBJ2-7; 10 bases map to TRBD1. CDR3 length: 15 amino acids. Germline V gene data show CDR1 as MDHEN and CDR2 as SYDVKM. V was clipped by 8 bases and J by 2 bases; unmatched bases: 9. CDR3 bases: TGTGCCAGCGGGACGGACAGGGGGGAACCCTACGAGCAGTACTTC. Translated: CASGTDRGEPYEQYF.

The chain uses TRBV27 and TRBJ2-1, with TRBD2 as a possible D gene (5 bases). In germline, CDR1 is MNHEY, CDR2 SMNVEV (reference sequence). The CDR3 extends over 15 amino acids. V shed 8 bases and J shed 3 bases, with 17 bases lying between them. The CDR3 sequence is CASHRAVDYYNEQFF. DNA of the CDR3: TGTGCCAGCCACCGAGCGGTTGACTACTACAATGAGCAGTTCTTC.

The table lists this clone with a few counts. V and J are TRBV28 and TRBJ2-3; TRBD1 aligns across 9 bases. The CDR3 runs 16 residues. Losses at the gene ends were 4 bases for V and 4 bases for J; bases not matched to a gene: 9. Germline CDR1 MDHEN, CDR2 SYDVKM. CDR3 DNA: TGTGCCAGCAGTTCGGTCGGGACAGGGAAGCCAGATACGCAGTATTTT. Translating gives CASSSVGTGKPDTQYF. The full variable domain, in which reference TRBV28 and TRBJ2-3 provide the parts outside the CDR3, is DVKVTQSSRYLVKRTGEKVFLECVQDMDHENMFWYRQDPGLGLRLIYFSYDVKMKEKGDIPEGYSVSREKKERFSLILESASTNQTSMYLCASSSVGTGKPDTQYFGPGTRLTVL.

This chain connects TRBV19 to TRBJ2-2; 10 bases align to TRBD2. The CDR3 spans 15 residues. Germline V lookup: CDR1 LNHDA, CDR2 SQIVND (reference sequence). After removal of 5 bases from V and 6 bases from J, the junction contained 6 bases not matched to a gene. The CDR3 is CASSFGLAAAGELFF. Here the CDR3 DNA reads TGTGCCAGTAGTTTCGGACTAGCGGCGGCCGGGGAGCTGTTTTTT.

The chain has TRBV19 and TRBJ2-5, with 10 nucleotides matching TRBD2. J lost 1 base, V lost 2 bases, and 4 bases had no gene match. The CDR3 consists of 16 residues. CDR1 and CDR2 from the germline V gene are LNHDA and SQIVND (reference sequence). The CDR3 coding sequence is TGTGCCAGTAGTATATCAGCGGGAGGGACCCAAGAGACCCAGTACTTC. It encodes CASSISAGGTQETQYF.

This clone has only a few counts. The V and J genes are TRBV6-5 and TRBJ2-3; TRBD1 is a possible D gene (6 bases). The CDR3 spans 13 residues. Germline CDR1 MNHEY, CDR2 SVGAGI. Trimming removed 10 bases at V and 0 bases at J, with 11 bases between. CDR3 loop: CATSDRSTDTQYF. Here the CDR3 DNA reads TGTGCCACCTCAGACAGGAGCACAGATACGCAGTATTTT.

This chain uses TRBV7-8 with TRBJ2-1; 11 positions match TRBD2. V lost 4 bases, J lost 2 bases, and 4 bases stayed unmatched. CDR1 and CDR2 (germline): SGHVS, FQNEAQ. The CDR3 runs 16 residues. CDR3 sequence: CASSSGTSGAYNEQFF. CDR3 bases: TGTGCCAGCAGCTCTGGGACTAGCGGAGCCTACAATGAGCAGTTCTTC. Using reference TRBV7-8 and TRBJ2-1 for the parts outside the CDR3, the full variable domain is GAGVSQSPRYKVAKRGQDVALRCDPISGHVSLFWYQQALGQGPEFLTYFQNEAQLDKSGLPSDRFFAERPEGSVSTLKIQRTQQEDSAVYLCASSSGTSGAYNEQFFGPGTRLTVL.

The rearrangement joins TRBV4-1 to TRBJ2-3, with TRBD2 matching 10 bases. This CDR3 comprises 17 residues. The V gene end was trimmed by 0 bases and the J gene end by 2 bases; junction bases not matched to a gene: 5. Germline CDR1 reads MGHRA; CDR2 reads YSYEKL. This CDR3 is CASSQERTSGVTDTQYF. Written as DNA, the CDR3 is TGCGCCAGCAGCCAAGAGCGGACTAGCGGCGTCACAGATACGCAGTATTTT.

The V and J genes are TRBV29-1 and TRBJ1-4; a weak D match, TRBD1 (6 bases). The CDR3 runs 13 residues. The V end lost 6 bases, the J end lost 3 bases, and 11 bases lay between the germline ends. Per the germline V gene, CDR1 is SQVTM and CDR2 is ANQGSEA. Written as DNA, the CDR3 is TGCAGCGTGGAACAGGGTCCTAATGAAAAACTGTTTTTT. Its translation: CSVEQGPNEKLFF.

The J gene is TRBJ1-5, the V gene TRBV6-1, with no clear D. The germline V gene encodes CDR1 MNHNS and CDR2 SASEGT. The germline V and J ends were trimmed by 7 bases and 6 bases, with 16 bases remaining between them. The length of the CDR3 is 14 residues. This CDR3 is CASIEGTATQPQHF. Written as DNA, the CDR3 is TGTGCCAGCATAGAGGGAACGGCTACTCAGCCCCAGCATTTT.

The J gene is TRBJ1-2, the V gene TRBV5-4; 7 bases agree with TRBD1. Germline V CDR1 and CDR2: SGHNT, YYREEE (reference sequence). V lost 5 bases to trimming and J lost 4 bases; unmatched junction nucleotides: 8. This CDR3 is built from 14 residues. The CDR3 spells CASRHPDRAYGYTF. In DNA, the CDR3 is TGTGCCAGCAGACACCCCGACAGGGCCTATGGCTACACCTTC.

The chain joins TRBV28 to TRBJ2-7, with TRBD2 matching 10 bases. V lost 8 bases, J lost 3 bases, and 4 bases stayed unmatched. The CDR3 is 13 residues long. Germline CDR1 MDHEN, CDR2 SYDVKM. In DNA, the CDR3 is TGTGCCAGCCGAGCTAGCGGGAGCTACGAGCAGTACTTC. This codes for CASRASGSYEQYF.